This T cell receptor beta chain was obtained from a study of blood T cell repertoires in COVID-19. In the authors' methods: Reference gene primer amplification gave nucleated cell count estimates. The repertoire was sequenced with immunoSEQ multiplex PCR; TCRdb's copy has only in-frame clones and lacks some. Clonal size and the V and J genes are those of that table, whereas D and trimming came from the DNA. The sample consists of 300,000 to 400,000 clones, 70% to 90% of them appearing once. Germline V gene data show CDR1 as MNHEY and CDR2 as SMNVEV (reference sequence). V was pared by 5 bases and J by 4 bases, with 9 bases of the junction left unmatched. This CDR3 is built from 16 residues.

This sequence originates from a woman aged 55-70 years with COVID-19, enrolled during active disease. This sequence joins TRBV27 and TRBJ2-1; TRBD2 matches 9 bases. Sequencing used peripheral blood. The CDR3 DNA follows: TGTGCCAGCAGTCTCACCCAGCGGGGGGCATACAATGAGCAGTTCTTC. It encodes CASSLTQRGAYNEQFF.